This T cell receptor (beta chain) is from a study of regulatory T cells in long-lasting Graves disease. As for time point: persistent/refractory GD, antithyroid drugs over 5 years with positive TRAb. Researchers made the TCR library from RNA that was extracted from PBMCs. General study results and limits: Less diverse TCR repertoires were seen in persistent Graves' patients than in newly diagnosed ones.

Construction of TCR beta libraries relied on iRepertoire HTBI primers and on Arm-PCR targeting CDR3 regions. From the multiplex PCR reads, TCRdb called clonotypes with MiXCR, one entry per CDR3 protein. This repertoire shows 250,000 to 300,000 distinct CDR3 sequences, 22% found once; its top ten account for 56%. The CDR3 is made up of 15 amino acids. Germline V gives CDR1 MNHNS, CDR2 SASEGT. The V and J ends lost 6 bases and 2 bases, in that order; junction bases with no gene match: 7. This clonotype turned up a few times. The antigen is not known. The source material was peripheral blood mononuclear cells (PBMCs), sampled when the disease was refractory, from a patient treated with antithyroid drugs. The TCR was taken from a female donor with Graves disease. The V gene is TRBV6-1, the J gene TRBJ2-7; 10 positions agree with TRBD2. CDR3 sequence reads: CASSKLAGSPYEQYF. The CDR3 DNA sequence: TGTGCCAGCAGCAAACTAGCGGGAAGTCCCTACGAGCAGTACTTC.